The 27 T cell receptor beta chains in this list originate from one sample, sequenced in a study of CD8 T cells in Susac syndrome. Reverse transcription of about 0.5 to 1 ug RNA was carried out with random hexamers. One entry per CDR3 protein results from TCRdb running MiXCR on the immunoSEQ multiplex PCR reads. Here the sample spans more than 75,000 distinct CDR3 sequences, 94% being singletons. Sequencing was performed on CD8+ T cells from PBMCs. The receptors originated from a human donor in good health.

J is TRBJ2-3 and V is TRBV13; D is ambiguous. Germline lookup yields CDR1 PRHDT and CDR2 FYEKMQ (reference sequence). The CDR3 extends over 14 amino acids. Trimming left V 0 bases short and J 6 bases short, with 10 bases between. DNA of the CDR3: TGTGCCAGCAGCTTAGGAGGGCCCAGGGATACGCAGTATTTT. Translation: CASSLGGPRDTQYF.

The chain combines TRBV12-3 or TRBV12-4 with TRBJ1-2; unclear D gene. The CDR3 loop spans 16 amino acids. V was cut by 5 bases and J by 4 bases, with 20 bases left in between. CDR3 nucleotides: TGTGCCAGCAGTCCTCGTGGACGGATGTCAAGCTATGGCTACACCTTC. This gives the protein CASSPRGRMSSYGYTF.

The chain carries TRBV4-1 and TRBJ1-5; D not resolved. The CDR3 covers 15 residues. Trimming took off 0 bases at V and 6 bases at J, with 12 bases between the two ends. The V gene's germline CDR1 is MGHRA and CDR2 YSYEKL. CDR3 DNA: TGCGCCAGCAGCCAAGAAGGGCCCGGTTTTCAGCCCCAGCATTTT. Its protein is CASSQEGPGFQPQHF.

The rearrangement links TRBV19 to TRBJ2-7; TRBD1 agrees at 10 bases. The CDR3 sequence is 14 residues long. V lost 5 bases and J lost 2; bases outside the gene matches: 3. The V gene's germline CDR1 is LNHDA and CDR2 SQIVND (reference sequence). The CDR3 nucleotides are TGTGCCAGTAGTGCGGGACAGGGGACCTACGAGCAGTACGTC. Its translation: CASSAGQGTYEQYV.

The rearrangement links TRBV7-9 to TRBJ1-2; 8 nucleotides match TRBD1. Germline values: CDR1 SEHNR, CDR2 FQNEAQ (reference sequence). CDR3 length: 14 residues. The V gene end was trimmed by 5 bases and the J gene end by 7 bases; junction bases not matched to a gene: 9. In DNA form, the CDR3 reads TGTGCCAGCAGCCGTTATCAGGGGGCGCGTGGCTACACCTTC. The encoded protein is CASSRYQGARGYTF.

The V gene is TRBV28, the J gene TRBJ1-5; D remains unclear. The V end lost 4 bases, the J end lost 2 bases, and 12 bases lay between the germline ends. The CDR3 covers 15 residues. Germline V gene sequence: CDR1 MDHEN, CDR2 SYDVKM. The CDR3 sequence is CASSSQVVGNQPQHF. The CDR3 DNA is TGTGCCAGCAGTTCCCAGGTAGTTGGCAATCAGCCCCAGCATTTT.

The chain carries TRBV7-9 and TRBJ2-1; D may be TRBD2 (6 bases). The V end lost 4 bases, the J end lost 6 bases, and 10 bases lay between the germline ends. The CDR3 is 13 amino acids. The germline V gene has CDR1 SEHNR and CDR2 FQNEAQ (reference sequence). The CDR3 is CASSSPRGNEQFF. The CDR3 region has the DNA TGTGCCAGCAGCTCCCCGCGGGGCAATGAGCAGTTCTTC.

The rearrangement links TRBV20-1 to TRBJ2-7, with unresolved D. V lost 1 base to trimming and J lost 9 bases, with 10 bases between them. The germline V gene has CDR1 DFQATT and CDR2 SNEGSKA (reference sequence). There are 11 residues in the CDR3. The CDR3 nucleotides read TGCAGTGCTAGAGGGATCAGGAGGCAGTACTTC. Protein sequence: CSARGIRRQYF.

V gene TRBV2 combines with J gene TRBJ2-7, with TRBD1 as a possible D gene (6 bases). Trimming took 5 bases from V and 0 from J, leaving 20 bases between them. In germline, CDR1 is SNHLY, CDR2 FYNNEI. The CDR3 consists of 17 residues. CDR3: CASSYSLQGPLSYEQYV. The CDR3 DNA reads as TGTGCCAGCAGTTATTCACTCCAGGGGCCCCTCTCCTACGAGCAGTACGTC.

This clonotype is a singleton in its sample. The J gene is TRBJ2-1, the V gene TRBV11-2, with 11 positions matching TRBD2. V was pared by 1 base and J by 8 bases, with 4 bases of the junction left unmatched. Germline V gives CDR1 SGHAT, CDR2 FQNNGV. This CDR3 region has 15 residues. For the CDR3, the DNA is TGTGCCAGCAGCTTAGCGGCTAGCGGGGGGTATGAGCAGTTCTTC. This sequence encodes CASSLAASGGYEQFF.

The chain combines TRBV7-6 with TRBJ2-7, with 7 bases matching TRBD2. The CDR3 has 15 residues. Germline assignment: CDR1 SGHVS and CDR2 FNYEAQ. Trimming cost V 5 bases and J 2 bases; bases outside gene matches: 9. The CDR3 DNA follows: TGTGCCAGCAGCCCGGGAGGCGCGACCACCTACGAGCAGTACTTC. Translating gives CASSPGGATTYEQYF.

The V and J genes are TRBV3-1 and TRBJ2-1, with 12 bases lining up with TRBD2. The length of the CDR3 is 14 residues. V was clipped by 3 bases and J by 9 bases; unmatched bases: 3. CDR1 is LGHDT and CDR2 is YNNKEL in the germline V gene (reference sequence). CDR3 loop: CASSHLAGGSEQFF. The CDR3 bases are TGTGCCAGCAGCCATCTAGCGGGAGGGAGTGAGCAGTTCTTC.

The V call is TRBV5-1, the J call TRBJ2-2; 10 bases are a match to TRBD2. The germline CDR1 and CDR2 sequences are SGHRS and YFSETQ. With 5 bases clipped from V and 1 base from J, the junction kept 5 bases outside the gene matches. CDR3 size: 16 residues. The CDR3 region has the DNA TGCGCCAGCAGATACGGACTAGCGGAGAACACCGGGGAGCTGTTTTTT. Protein sequence: CASRYGLAENTGELFF.

The genes are TRBV6-2 or TRBV6-3 and TRBJ1-5; perhaps TRBD1 as D (5 bases). V gave up 6 bases and J gave up 3 bases, with 18 bases separating them. CDR1 is MNHEY, CDR2 SVGEGT, per germline. This CDR3 has 16 amino acids. CDR3 DNA: TGTGCCAGCAGAACAGGACGGAAAACCGACAATCAGCCCCAGCATTTT. This codes for CASRTGRKTDNQPQHF.

V gene TRBV20-1 combines with J gene TRBJ1-2; 10 bases agree with TRBD1. The CDR3 contains 15 residues. The J segment lost 3 bases and the V segment lost 0 bases, leaving 4 bases of the junction unmatched. Germline V gene data show CDR1 as DFQATT and CDR2 as SNEGSKA (reference sequence). The CDR3 spells CSARDRDRGDYGYTF. The DNA of the CDR3 is TGCAGTGCTAGAGATCGGGACAGGGGAGACTATGGCTACACCTTC.

The rearrangement joins TRBV7-2 to TRBJ2-1, with D perhaps assigned TRBD1 or TRBD2 (5 bases each). V lost 5 bases to trimming and J lost 4 bases, with 15 bases between them. The CDR3 runs to 15 residues. Germline V gives CDR1 SGHTA, CDR2 FQGNSA. The CDR3 loop is CASSPDSGSYNEQFF. CDR3 coding DNA: TGTGCCAGCAGCCCAGACAGCGGATCTTACAATGAGCAGTTCTTC.

J is TRBJ2-3 and V is TRBV29-1, with TRBD2 matching 10 bases. Germline CDR1 SQVTM, CDR2 ANQGSEA. This CDR3 spans 16 amino acids. With 4 bases clipped from V and 4 bases from J, the junction kept 11 bases outside the gene matches. CDR3 region: CSVVGLAGARADTQYF. CDR3 coding DNA: TGCAGCGTTGTGGGGCTAGCGGGAGCGAGGGCAGATACGCAGTATTTT.

This chain joins TRBV9 and TRBJ1-1; TRBD1 agrees at 8 bases. Germline V gene sequence: CDR1 SGDLS, CDR2 YYNGEE. This CDR3 is 14 amino acids long. V was clipped by 4 bases and J by 4 bases; unmatched bases: 6. CDR3 loop: CASSSWTGSTEAFF. The CDR3 DNA reads as TGTGCCAGCAGCTCCTGGACAGGGAGCACTGAAGCTTTCTTT.

The sample holds one count of this clonotype. This chain connects TRBV15 to TRBJ2-1; perhaps TRBD1 as D (6 bases). CDR1 is LNHNV and CDR2 is YYDKDF in the germline V gene (reference sequence). The V end was cut by 3 bases, the J end by 9 bases, with 12 bases between. The length of the CDR3 is 13 residues. CDR3 bases: TGTGCCACCAGCAGCTACACAGGGACTGAGCAGTTCTTC. Translated, it gives CATSSYTGTEQFF.

This rearrangement joins TRBV7-8 to TRBJ2-1; D remains unclear. V gave up 2 bases and J gave up 0 bases, with 17 bases separating them. Germline assignment: CDR1 SGHVS and CDR2 FQNEAQ. The CDR3 is made up of 18 amino acids. The CDR3 DNA reads TGTGCCAGCAGCTTATTTCCGGTGGGGTCAAGCTCCTACAATGAGCAGTTCTTC. Amino acids: CASSLFPVGSSSYNEQFF.

Here the CDR3 reads CASSGGSPNTEAFF. CDR3 nucleotide sequence: TGTGCCAGCAGCGGAGGAAGCCCGAACACTGAAGCTTTCTTT. V is TRBV2 and J is TRBJ1-1, with D unresolved. Trimming shortened V by 6 bases and J by 1 base, and 12 bases separated the two germline ends. The CDR3 extends over 14 amino acids. Germline V gene sequence: CDR1 SNHLY, CDR2 FYNNEI.

The chain joins TRBV2 to TRBJ2-1; weak D call: TRBD2 (5 bases). The germline V gene encodes CDR1 SNHLY and CDR2 FYNNEI. Trimming removed 1 base at V and 9 bases at J, with 19 bases between. The CDR3 extends over 16 amino acids. This CDR3 reads CASSEGNKPPRGEQFF. Here the CDR3 DNA reads TGTGCCAGCAGTGAAGGGAACAAGCCGCCACGGGGTGAGCAGTTCTTC.

This clonotype appeared a few times. V gene TRBV6-5 combines with J gene TRBJ2-1; 8 nucleotides align to TRBD2. Germline CDR1 reads MNHEY; CDR2 reads SVGAGI. V lost 4 bases, J lost 0 bases, and 5 bases stayed unmatched. The CDR3 totals 16 residues. This CDR3 reads CASSLTSGSSYNEQFF. In nucleotides, the CDR3 is TGTGCCAGCAGTTTAACGAGCGGGAGCTCCTACAATGAGCAGTTCTTC.

This chain uses TRBV7-9 with TRBJ2-1; 7 nucleotides line up with TRBD2. The junction had 6 bases not matched to a gene; V was cut back by 4 bases and J by 6 bases. The CDR3 is 14 residues long. Germline-derived CDR1 and CDR2 are SEHNR and FQNEAQ (reference sequence). The CDR3 sequence is CASSSLGTTNEQFF. The CDR3 region has the DNA TGTGCCAGCAGCTCACTTGGGACTACCAATGAGCAGTTCTTC. Full variable domain (missing parts from reference TRBV7-9 and TRBJ2-1): DTGVSQNPRHKITKRGQNVTFRCDPISEHNRLYWYRQTLGQGPEFLTYFQNEAQLEKSRLLSDRFSAERPKGSFSTLEIQRTEQGDSAMYLCASSSLGTTNEQFFGPGTRLTVL.

The chain recombines TRBV10-2 with TRBJ2-2; TRBD2 is a possible D gene (6 bases). CDR3 length equals 14 residues. Germline-derived CDR1 and CDR2 are WSHSY and SAAADI. V lost 4 bases, J lost 7 bases, and 13 bases lay in between. The DNA for the CDR3 is TGCGCCAGCAGTGTAGATGGGCGGGGCGGGGAGCTGTTTTTT. Amino acids: CASSVDGRGGELFF.

The chain recombines TRBV2 with TRBJ2-1; 7 nucleotides line up with TRBD1. Trimming removed 6 bases from V and 8 bases from J; junction bases left unmatched: 13. Germline CDR1 SNHLY, CDR2 FYNNEI. The CDR3 has 15 residues. In DNA, the CDR3 is TGTGCCAGCAGCGAAAGGGGGCTTTGGAGCGATGAGCAGTTCTTC. Translating gives CASSERGLWSDEQFF. Filled out from reference TRBV2 and TRBJ2-1, the complete variable domain reads EPEVTQTPSHQVTQMGQEVILRCVPISNHLYFYWYRQILGQKVEFLVSFYNNEISEKSEIFDDQFSVERPDGSNFTLKIRSTKLEDSAMYFCASSERGLWSDEQFFGPGTRLTVL.

The chain has TRBV19 and TRBJ2-5; possibly TRBD1 for D (5 bases). Germline V gives CDR1 LNHDA, CDR2 SQIVND (reference sequence). The CDR3 has 16 residues. V was trimmed by 5 bases and J by 0 bases, leaving 16 bases between them. The DNA of the CDR3 is TGTGCCAGTAGTCCTCCGACAGTTACATACCAAGAGACCCAGTACTTC. Amino acids: CASSPPTVTYQETQYF. Full variable domain (outside the CDR3, taken from reference TRBV19 and TRBJ2-5): DGGITQSPKYLFRKEGQNVTLSCEQNLNHDAMYWYRQDPGQGLRLIYYSQIVNDFQKGDIAEGYSVSREKKESFPLTVTSAQKNPTAFYLCASSPPTVTYQETQYFGPGTRLLVL.